The following is a TCR beta chain sequence with its context. The sample is drawn from a study of blood T cell repertoires in COVID-19. Study-wide background: Researchers got acute and convalescent COVID-19 samples from the United States, Italy and Spain.

V was pared by 2 bases and J by 4 bases, with 10 bases between. This CDR3 has 13 residues. Germline V CDR1 and CDR2: SGHDT, YYEEEE. Authors' processing steps: It was from reference gene primer amplification that nucleated cell counts were estimated. Clones were read by immunoSEQ multiplex PCR, and TCRdb kept only the in-frame ones, dropping some. The V and J calls and clone size are taken from that table; D and trimming were inferred from the DNA. The table has 430,000 or so clones, roughly 88% seen once. Each participant's cohort was designated according to participant-reported clinical history. Either two negative PCRs, clearance, or symptom resolution qualified Cohort 3 donors as recovered.

Specimen: PBMCs or T cells enriched from blood (not recorded which). The TCR comes from a woman between 40 and 50 years old who had recovered from COVID-19. The chain has TRBV5-6 and TRBJ2-7; no clear D gene. The CDR3 region has the DNA TGTGCCAGCAGCTTCGGGTTTAGGTACGAGCAGTACTTC. Encoded protein: CASSFGFRYEQYF.